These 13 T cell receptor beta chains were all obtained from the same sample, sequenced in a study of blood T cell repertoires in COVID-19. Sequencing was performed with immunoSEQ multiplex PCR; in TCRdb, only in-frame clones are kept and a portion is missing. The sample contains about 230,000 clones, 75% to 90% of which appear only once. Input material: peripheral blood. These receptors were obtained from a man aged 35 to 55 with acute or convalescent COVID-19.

Here the CDR3 reads CASSEWRGLYGNTIYF. In nucleotides, the CDR3 is TGTGCCAGCAGTGAATGGCGTGGGCTATATGGAAACACCATATATTTT. The chain uses TRBV25-1 and TRBJ1-3; D unclear. Germline values: CDR1 MGHDK, CDR2 SYGVNS. V lost 1 base to trimming and J lost 3 bases, with 13 bases between them. CDR3 length equals 16 residues.

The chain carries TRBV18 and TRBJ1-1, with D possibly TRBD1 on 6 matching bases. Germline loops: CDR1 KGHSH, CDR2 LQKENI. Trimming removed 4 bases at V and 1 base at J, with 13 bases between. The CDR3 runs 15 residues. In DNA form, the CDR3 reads TGTGCCAGCTCACAGGGGGTGAATAGGAACACTGAAGCTTTCTTT. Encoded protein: CASSQGVNRNTEAFF.

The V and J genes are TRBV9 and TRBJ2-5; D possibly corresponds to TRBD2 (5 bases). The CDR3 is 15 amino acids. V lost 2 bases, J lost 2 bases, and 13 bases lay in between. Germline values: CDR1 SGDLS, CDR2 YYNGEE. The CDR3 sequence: CASSVEGWGQETQYF. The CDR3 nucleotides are TGTGCCAGCAGCGTCGAGGGATGGGGACAAGAGACCCAGTACTTC.

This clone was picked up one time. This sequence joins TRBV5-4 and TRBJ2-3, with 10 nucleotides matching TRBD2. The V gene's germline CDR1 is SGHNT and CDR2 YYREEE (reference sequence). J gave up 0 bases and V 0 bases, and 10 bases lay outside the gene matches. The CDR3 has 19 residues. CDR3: CASSLARSSGRNSTDTQYF. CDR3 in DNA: TGTGCCAGCAGCTTGGCTCGGAGTAGCGGGAGGAATAGCACAGATACGCAGTATTTT.

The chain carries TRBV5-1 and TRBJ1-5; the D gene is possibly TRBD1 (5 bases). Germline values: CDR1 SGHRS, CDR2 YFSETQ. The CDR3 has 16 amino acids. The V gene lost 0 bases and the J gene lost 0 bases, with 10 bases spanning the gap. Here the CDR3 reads CASSLAGSFSNQPQHF. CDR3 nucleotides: TGCGCCAGCAGCTTGGCAGGGTCCTTTAGCAATCAGCCCCAGCATTTT.

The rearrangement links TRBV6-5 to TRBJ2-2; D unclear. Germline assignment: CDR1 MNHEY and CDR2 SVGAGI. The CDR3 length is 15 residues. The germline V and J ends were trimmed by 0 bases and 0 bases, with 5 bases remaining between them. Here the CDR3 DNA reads TGTGCCAGCAGTTACTCCCAGACGAACACCGGGGAGCTGTTTTTT. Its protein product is CASSYSQTNTGELFF.

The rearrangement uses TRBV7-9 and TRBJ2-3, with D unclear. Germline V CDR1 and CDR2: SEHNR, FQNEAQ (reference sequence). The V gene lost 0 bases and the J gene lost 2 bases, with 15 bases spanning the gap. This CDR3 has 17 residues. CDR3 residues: CASSLAPQHGVTDTQYF. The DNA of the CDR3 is TGTGCCAGCAGCTTAGCCCCCCAGCACGGAGTCACAGATACGCAGTATTTT. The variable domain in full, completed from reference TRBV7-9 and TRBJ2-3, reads DTGVSQNPRHKITKRGQNVTFRCDPISEHNRLYWYRQTLGQGPEFLTYFQNEAQLEKSRLLSDRFSAERPKGSFSTLEIQRTEQGDSAMYLCASSLAPQHGVTDTQYFGPGTRLTVL.

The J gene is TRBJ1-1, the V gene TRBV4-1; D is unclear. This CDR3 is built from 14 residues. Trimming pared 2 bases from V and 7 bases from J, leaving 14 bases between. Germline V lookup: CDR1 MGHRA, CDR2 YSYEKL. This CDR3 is CASSQRKPTGEAFF. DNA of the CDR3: TGCGCCAGCAGCCAAAGGAAACCAACGGGTGAAGCTTTCTTT.

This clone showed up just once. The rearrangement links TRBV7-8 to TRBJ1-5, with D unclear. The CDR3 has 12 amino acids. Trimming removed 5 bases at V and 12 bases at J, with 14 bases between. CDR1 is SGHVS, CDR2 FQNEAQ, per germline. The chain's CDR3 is CASSHAGSSQHF. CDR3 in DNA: TGTGCCAGCAGCCATGCCGGGTCCAGCCAGCATTTT. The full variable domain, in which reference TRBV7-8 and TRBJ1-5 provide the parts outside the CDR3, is GAGVSQSPRYKVAKRGQDVALRCDPISGHVSLFWYQQALGQGPEFLTYFQNEAQLDKSGLPSDRFFAERPEGSVSTLKIQRTQQEDSAVYLCASSHAGSSQHFGDGTRLSIL.

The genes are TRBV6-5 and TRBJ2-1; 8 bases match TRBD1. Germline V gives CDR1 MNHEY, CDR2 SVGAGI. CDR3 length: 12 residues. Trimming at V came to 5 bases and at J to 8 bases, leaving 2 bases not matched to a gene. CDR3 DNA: TGTGCCAGCAGTAGACAGGGGTATGAGCAGTTCTTC. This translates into CASSRQGYEQFF.

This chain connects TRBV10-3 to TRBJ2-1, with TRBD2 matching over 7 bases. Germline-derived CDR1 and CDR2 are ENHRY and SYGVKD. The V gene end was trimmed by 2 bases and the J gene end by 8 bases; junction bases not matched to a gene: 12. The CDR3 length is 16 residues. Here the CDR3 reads CAISEIGGRVVHEQFF. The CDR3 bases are TGTGCCATCAGTGAGATCGGCGGGAGAGTCGTCCATGAGCAGTTCTTC.

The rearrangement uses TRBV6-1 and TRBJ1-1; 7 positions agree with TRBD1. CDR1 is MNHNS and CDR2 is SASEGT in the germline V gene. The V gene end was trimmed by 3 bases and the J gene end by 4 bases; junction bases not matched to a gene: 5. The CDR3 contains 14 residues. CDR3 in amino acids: CASSETGRVTEAFF. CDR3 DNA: TGTGCCAGCAGTGAGACAGGGCGGGTCACTGAAGCTTTCTTT.

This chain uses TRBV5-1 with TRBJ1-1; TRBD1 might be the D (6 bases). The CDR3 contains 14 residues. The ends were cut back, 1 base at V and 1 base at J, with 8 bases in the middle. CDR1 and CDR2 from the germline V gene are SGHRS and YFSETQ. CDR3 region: CASSLTQGNTEAFF. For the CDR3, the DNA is TGCGCCAGCAGCTTGACACAGGGGAACACTGAAGCTTTCTTT.